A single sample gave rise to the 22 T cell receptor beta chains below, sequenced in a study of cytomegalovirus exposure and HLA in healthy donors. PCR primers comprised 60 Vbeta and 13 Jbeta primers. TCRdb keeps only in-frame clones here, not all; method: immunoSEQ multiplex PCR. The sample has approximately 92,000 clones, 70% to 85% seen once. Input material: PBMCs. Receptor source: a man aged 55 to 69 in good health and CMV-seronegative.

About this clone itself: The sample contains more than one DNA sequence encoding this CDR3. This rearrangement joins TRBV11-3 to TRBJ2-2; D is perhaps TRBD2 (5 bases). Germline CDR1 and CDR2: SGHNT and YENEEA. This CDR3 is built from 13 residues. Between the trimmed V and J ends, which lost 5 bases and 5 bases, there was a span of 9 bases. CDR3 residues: CASSPTGTGELFF. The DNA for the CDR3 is TGTGCCAGCAGCCCCACGGGGACCGGGGAGCTGTTTTTT.

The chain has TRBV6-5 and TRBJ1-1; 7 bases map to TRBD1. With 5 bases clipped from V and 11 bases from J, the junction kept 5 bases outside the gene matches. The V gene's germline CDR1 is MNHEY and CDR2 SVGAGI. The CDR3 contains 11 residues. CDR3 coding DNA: TGTGCCAGCAGTATCCCGGGACAGGCTTTCTTT. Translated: CASSIPGQAFF.

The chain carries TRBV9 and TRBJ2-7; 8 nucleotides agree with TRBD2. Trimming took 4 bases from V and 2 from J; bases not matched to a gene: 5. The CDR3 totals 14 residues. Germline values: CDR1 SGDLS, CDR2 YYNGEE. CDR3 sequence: CASSPEGLAYEQYF. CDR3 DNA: TGTGCCAGCAGCCCCGAGGGACTAGCCTACGAGCAGTACTTC.

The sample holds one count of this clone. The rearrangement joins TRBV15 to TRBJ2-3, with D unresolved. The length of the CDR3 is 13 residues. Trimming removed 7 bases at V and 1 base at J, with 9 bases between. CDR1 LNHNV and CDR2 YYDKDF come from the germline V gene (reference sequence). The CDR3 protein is CATNYAGTDTQYF. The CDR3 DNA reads TGTGCCACCAACTACGCCGGCACAGATACGCAGTATTTT.

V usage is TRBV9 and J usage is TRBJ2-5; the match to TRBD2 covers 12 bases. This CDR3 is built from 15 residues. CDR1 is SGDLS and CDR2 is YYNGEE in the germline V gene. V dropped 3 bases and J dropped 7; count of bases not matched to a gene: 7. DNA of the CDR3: TGTGCCAGCAGCGCTAGCGGGAGGGACGGTACGACCCAGTACTTC. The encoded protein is CASSASGRDGTTQYF.

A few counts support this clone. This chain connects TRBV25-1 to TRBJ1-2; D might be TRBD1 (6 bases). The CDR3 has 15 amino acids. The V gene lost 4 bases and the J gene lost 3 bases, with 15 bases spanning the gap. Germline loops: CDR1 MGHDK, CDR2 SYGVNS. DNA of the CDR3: TGTGCCAGCAGTGGGCCACAGGGTGCGTACTATGGCTACACCTTC. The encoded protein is CASSGPQGAYYGYTF.

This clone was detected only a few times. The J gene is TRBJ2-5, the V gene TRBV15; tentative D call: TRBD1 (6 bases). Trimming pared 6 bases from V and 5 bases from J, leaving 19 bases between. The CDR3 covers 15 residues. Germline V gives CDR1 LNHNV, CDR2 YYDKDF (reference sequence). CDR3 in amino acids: CATREARTVEETQYF. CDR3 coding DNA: TGTGCCACCAGAGAAGCCAGGACAGTAGAGGAGACCCAGTACTTC. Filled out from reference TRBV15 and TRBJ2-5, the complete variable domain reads DAMVIQNPRYQVTQFGKPVTLSCSQTLNHNVMYWYQQKSSQAPKLLFHYYDKDFNNEADTPDNFQSRRPNTSFCFLDIRSPGLGDTAMYLCATREARTVEETQYFGPGTRLLVL.

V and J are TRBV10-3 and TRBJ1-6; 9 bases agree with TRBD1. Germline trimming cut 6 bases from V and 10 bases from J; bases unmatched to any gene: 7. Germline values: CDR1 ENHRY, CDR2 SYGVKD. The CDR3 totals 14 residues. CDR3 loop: CAIRRTGEESPLHF. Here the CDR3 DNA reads TGTGCCATCAGGAGGACAGGGGAGGAATCACCCCTCCACTTT.

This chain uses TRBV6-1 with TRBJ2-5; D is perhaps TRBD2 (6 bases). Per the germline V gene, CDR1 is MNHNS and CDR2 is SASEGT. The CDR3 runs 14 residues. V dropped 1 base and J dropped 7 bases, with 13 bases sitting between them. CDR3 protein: CASSEVQGGVTQYF. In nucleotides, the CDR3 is TGTGCCAGCAGTGAAGTTCAGGGCGGGGTGACCCAGTACTTC.

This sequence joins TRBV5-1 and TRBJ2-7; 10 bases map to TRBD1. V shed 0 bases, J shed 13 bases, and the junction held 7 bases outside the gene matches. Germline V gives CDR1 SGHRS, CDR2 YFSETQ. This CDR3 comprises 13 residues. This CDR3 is CASSLGDRGSQYF. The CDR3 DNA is TGCGCCAGCAGCTTGGGGGACAGGGGATCCCAATACTTC.

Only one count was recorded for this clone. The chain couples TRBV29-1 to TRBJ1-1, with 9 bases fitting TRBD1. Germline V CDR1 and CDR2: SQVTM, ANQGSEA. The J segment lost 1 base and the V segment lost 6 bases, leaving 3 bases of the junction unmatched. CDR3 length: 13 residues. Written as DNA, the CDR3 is TGCAGCGTACAGACAGGGGGGAACACTGAAGCTTTCTTT. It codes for CSVQTGGNTEAFF.

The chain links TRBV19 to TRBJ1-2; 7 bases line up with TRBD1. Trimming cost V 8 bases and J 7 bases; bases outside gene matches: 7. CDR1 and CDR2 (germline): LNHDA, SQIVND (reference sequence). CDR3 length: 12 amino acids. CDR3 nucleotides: TGTGCCAGTGAGGACAGGTTCGGTGGCTACACCTTC. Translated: CASEDRFGGYTF.

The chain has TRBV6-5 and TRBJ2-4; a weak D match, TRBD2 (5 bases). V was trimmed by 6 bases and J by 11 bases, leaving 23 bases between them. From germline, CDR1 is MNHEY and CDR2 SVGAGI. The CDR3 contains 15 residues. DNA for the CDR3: TGTGCCAGCAGGAATCGGGGATCTCAGGATCACGTTCAGTACTTC. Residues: CASRNRGSQDHVQYF.

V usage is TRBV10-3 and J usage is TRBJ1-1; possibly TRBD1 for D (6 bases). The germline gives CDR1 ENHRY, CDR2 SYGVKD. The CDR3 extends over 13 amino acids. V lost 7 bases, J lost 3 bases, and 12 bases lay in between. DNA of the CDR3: TGTGCCATCACAAGCAGGGGAGACACTGAAGCTTTCTTT. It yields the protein CAITSRGDTEAFF.

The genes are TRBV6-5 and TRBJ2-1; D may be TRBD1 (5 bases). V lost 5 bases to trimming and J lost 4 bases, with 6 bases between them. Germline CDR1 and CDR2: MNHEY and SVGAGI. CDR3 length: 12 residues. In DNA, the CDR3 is TGTGCCAGCAGTGGACAATACAATGAGCAGTTCTTC. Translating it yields CASSGQYNEQFF.

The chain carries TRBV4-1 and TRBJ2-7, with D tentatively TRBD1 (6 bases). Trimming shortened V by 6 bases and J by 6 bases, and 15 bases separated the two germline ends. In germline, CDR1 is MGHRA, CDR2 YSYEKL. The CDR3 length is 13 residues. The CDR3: CASRPTGISEQYF. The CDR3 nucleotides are TGCGCCAGCAGACCTACAGGGATCAGCGAGCAGTACTTC.

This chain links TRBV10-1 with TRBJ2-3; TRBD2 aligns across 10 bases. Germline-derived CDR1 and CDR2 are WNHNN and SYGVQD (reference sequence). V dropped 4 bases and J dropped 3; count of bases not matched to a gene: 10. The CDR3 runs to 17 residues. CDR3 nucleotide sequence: TGCGCCAGCAGTGGATCGGCTAGCGGGAGCGGGACAGATACGCAGTATTTT. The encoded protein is CASSGSASGSGTDTQYF.

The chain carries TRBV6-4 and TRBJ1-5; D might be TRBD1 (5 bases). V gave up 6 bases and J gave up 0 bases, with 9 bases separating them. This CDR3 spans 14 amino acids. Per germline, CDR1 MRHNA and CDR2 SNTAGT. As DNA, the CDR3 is TGTGCCAGCAGGGGACTGTTTAGCAATCAGCCCCAGCATTTT. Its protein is CASRGLFSNQPQHF.

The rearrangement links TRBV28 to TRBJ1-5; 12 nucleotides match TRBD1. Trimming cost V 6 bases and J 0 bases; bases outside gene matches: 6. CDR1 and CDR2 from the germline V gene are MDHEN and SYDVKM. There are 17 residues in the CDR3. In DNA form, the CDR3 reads TGTGCCAGCAGCACGGGACAGGGGGCGAGTAGCAATCAGCCCCAGCATTTT. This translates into CASSTGQGASSNQPQHF.

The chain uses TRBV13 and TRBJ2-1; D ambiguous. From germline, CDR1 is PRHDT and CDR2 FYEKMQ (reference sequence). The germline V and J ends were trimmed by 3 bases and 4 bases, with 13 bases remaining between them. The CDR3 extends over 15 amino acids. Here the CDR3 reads CASSFVYSLYNEQFF. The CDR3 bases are TGTGCCAGCAGCTTCGTGTACTCTCTTTACAATGAGCAGTTCTTC.

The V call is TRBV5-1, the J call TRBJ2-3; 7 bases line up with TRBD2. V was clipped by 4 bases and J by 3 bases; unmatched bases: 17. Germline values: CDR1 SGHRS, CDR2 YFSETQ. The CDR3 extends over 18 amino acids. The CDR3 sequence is CASSRVGKAGDSTDTQYF. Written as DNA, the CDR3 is TGCGCCAGCAGCCGGGTCGGTAAGGCGGGAGATTCTACAGATACGCAGTATTTT.

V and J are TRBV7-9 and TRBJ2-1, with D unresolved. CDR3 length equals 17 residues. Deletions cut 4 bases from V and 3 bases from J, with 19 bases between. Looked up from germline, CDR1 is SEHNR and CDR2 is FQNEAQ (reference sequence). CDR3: CASSSVPDKPLYNEQFF. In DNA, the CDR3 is TGTGCCAGCAGCTCGGTGCCTGACAAGCCCCTCTACAATGAGCAGTTCTTC.